This T cell receptor beta chain stems from a study of blood T cell repertoires in COVID-19. In the study overall: Acute and convalescent COVID-19 samples came from the United States, Italy and Spain. PBMCs, B-cell-depleted T cells, or T cells were the source of the cDNA or gDNA that made up the material.

As originally analysed: Using reference gene primer amplification, nucleated cell counts were estimated. The assay was immunoSEQ multiplex PCR, and TCRdb's table has in-frame clones only and misses some. The V and J calls and the clone size are those of that table, but D and trimming were determined from the DNA. The data show some 82,000 clones, around 92% seen once. This clone was detected a few times. The CDR3 consists of 15 residues. Germline CDR1 is SEHNR and CDR2 is FQNEAQ (reference sequence). The germline V and J ends were trimmed by 1 base and 8 bases, with 14 bases remaining between them. The sequencing input was peripheral blood. This clonotype was sampled from a woman aged 45-60 years in a cohort sampled during active COVID-19. The chain recombines TRBV7-9 with TRBJ1-4; the D is unclear. CDR3 nucleotides: TGTGCCAGCAGCTTAGGAAGCCGTCTTGAGGAAAAACTGTTTTTT. It specifies CASSLGSRLEEKLFF. Filled out from reference TRBV7-9 and TRBJ1-4, the complete variable domain reads DTGVSQNPRHKITKRGQNVTFRCDPISEHNRLYWYRQTLGQGPEFLTYFQNEAQLEKSRLLSDRFSAERPKGSFSTLEIQRTEQGDSAMYLCASSLGSRLEEKLFFGSGTQLSVL.